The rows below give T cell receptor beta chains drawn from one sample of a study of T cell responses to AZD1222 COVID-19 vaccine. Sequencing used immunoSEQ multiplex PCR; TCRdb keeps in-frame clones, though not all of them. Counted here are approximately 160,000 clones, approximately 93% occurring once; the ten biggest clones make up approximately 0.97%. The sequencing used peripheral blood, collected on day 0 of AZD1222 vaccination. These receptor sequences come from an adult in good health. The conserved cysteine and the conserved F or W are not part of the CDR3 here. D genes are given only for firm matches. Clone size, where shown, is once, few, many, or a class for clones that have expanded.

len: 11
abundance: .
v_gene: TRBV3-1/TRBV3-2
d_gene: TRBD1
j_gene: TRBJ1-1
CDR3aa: ASSQFLGTEAF

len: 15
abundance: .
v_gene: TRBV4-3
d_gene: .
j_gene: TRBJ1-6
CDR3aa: ASSQDAQRGTNSPLH

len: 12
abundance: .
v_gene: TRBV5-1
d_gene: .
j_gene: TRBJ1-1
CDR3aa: ASSRVAGNTEAF

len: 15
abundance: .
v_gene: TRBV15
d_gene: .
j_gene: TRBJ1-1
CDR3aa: ATSRIHKGLAYPEAF

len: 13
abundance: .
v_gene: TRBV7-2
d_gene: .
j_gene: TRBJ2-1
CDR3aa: ASSPRRSSYNEQF

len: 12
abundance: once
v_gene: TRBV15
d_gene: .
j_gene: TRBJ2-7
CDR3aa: ATSREAGRYEQY

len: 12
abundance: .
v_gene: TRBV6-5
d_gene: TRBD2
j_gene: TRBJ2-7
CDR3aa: ASGLAGTIYEQY

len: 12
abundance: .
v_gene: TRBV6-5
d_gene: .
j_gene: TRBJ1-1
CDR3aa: ASTYMGDRTEAF

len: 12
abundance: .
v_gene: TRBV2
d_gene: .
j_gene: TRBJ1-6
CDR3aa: ASTRSSYNSPLH

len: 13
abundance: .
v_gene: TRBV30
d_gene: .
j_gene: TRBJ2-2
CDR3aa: AWSVGLTGAGELF